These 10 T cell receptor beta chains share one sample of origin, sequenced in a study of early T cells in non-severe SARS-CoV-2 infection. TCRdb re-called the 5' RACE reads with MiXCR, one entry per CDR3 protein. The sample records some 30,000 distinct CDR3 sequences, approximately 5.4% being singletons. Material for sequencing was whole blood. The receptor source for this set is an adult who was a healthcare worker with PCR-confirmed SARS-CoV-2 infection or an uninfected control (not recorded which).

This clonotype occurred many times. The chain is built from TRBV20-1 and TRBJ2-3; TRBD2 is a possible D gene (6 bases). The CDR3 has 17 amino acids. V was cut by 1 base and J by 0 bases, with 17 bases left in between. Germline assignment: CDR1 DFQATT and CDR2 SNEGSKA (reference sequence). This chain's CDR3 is CSARGTLAGPSTDTQYF. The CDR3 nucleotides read TGCAGTGCTAGAGGCACACTGGCGGGGCCTAGCACAGATACGCAGTATTTT.

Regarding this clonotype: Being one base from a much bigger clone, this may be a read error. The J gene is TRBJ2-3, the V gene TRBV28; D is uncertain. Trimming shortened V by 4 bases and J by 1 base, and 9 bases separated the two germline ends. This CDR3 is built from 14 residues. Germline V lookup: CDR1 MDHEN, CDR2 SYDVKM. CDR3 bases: TGTGCCAGCAGTTCCCAGTGTGGCACAGATACGCAGTATTTT. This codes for CASSSQCGTDTQYF.

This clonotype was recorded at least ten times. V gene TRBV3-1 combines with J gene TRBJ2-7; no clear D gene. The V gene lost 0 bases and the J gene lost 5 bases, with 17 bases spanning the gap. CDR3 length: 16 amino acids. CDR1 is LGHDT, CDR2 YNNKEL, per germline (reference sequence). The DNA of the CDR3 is TGTGCCAGCAGCCAAGAGGGAACAGTGGGTTTTCACGAGCAGTACTTC. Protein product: CASSQEGTVGFHEQYF.

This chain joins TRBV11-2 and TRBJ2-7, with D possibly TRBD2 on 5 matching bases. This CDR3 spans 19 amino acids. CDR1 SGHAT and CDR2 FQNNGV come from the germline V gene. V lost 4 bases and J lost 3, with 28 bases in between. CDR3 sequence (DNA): TGTGCCAGCAGCTCTCCCGGTTTCGGGGTGCCAGGATTCGTCTACGAGCAGTACTTC. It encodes CASSSPGFGVPGFVYEQYF.

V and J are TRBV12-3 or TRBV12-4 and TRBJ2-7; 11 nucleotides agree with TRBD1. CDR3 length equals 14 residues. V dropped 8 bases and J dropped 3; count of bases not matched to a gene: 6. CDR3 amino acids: CASCRDRGIYEQYF. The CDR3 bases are TGTGCCAGCTGCCGGGACAGGGGGATCTACGAGCAGTACTTC.

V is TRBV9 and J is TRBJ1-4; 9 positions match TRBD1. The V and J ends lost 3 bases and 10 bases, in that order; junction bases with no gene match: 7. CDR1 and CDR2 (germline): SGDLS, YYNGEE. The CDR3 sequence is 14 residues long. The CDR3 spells CASSATGGAGKLFF. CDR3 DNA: TGTGCCAGCAGCGCAACAGGGGGCGCCGGAAAACTGTTTTTT.

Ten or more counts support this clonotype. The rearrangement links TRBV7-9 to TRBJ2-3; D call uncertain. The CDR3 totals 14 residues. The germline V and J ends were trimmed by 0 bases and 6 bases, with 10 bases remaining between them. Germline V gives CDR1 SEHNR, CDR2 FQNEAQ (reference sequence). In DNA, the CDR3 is TGTGCCAGCAGCTTAGCTAGCTACCCGGATACGCAGTATTTT. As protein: CASSLASYPDTQYF.

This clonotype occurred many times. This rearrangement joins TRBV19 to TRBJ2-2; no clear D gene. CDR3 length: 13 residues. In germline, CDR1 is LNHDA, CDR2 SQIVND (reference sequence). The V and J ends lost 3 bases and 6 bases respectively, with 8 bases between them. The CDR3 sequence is CASSIRLPGELFF. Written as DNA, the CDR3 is TGTGCCAGTAGTATCCGACTCCCCGGGGAGCTGTTTTTT.

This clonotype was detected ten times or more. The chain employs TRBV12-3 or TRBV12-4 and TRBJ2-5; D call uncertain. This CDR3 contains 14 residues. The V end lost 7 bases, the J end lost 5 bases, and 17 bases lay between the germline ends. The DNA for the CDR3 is TGTGCCAGCACCTACCGGGCCGGACGGGAGACCCAGTACTTC. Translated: CASTYRAGRETQYF.

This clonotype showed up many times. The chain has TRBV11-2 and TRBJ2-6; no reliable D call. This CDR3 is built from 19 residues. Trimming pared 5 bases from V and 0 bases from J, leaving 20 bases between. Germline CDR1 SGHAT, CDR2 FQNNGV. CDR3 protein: CASSPVISARHSGANVLTF. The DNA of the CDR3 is TGTGCCAGCAGCCCGGTTATAAGCGCCCGTCACTCTGGGGCCAACGTCCTGACTTTC. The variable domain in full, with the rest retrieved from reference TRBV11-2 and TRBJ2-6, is EAGVAQSPRYKIIEKRQSVAFWCNPISGHATLYWYQQILGQGPKLLIQFQNNGVVDDSQLPKDRFSAERLKGVDSTLKIQPAKLEDSAVYLCASSPVISARHSGANVLTFGAGSRLTVL.